This T cell receptor (beta chain) was captured by sequencing in a study of identical twins. Study-level results: Weaker excess sharing between twins was seen in beta out-of-frame sequences.

TCRdb reanalysed the 5' RACE reads using MiXCR and keeps one entry per CDR3 protein. The sample carries hundreds of thousands of distinct CDR3 sequences, 8% to 9% recorded once. This clonotype was recorded a few times. What it recognizes is unknown. Another study also made use of these data, one on yellow fever vaccine responses in identical twins.

The specimen was PBMCs. The receptor's source is a young woman in good health.

CDR3 region: CASSSGQLYNEQFF. The CDR3 nucleotides are TGTGCCAGCAGCTCGGGACAACTCTACAATGAGCAGTTCTTC. The chain employs TRBV5-8 and TRBJ2-1; TRBD1 might be the D (6 bases). V was pared by 3 bases and J by 3 bases, with 10 bases between. This CDR3 spans 14 amino acids. Germline-derived CDR1 and CDR2 are SGHTS and YDEGEE.